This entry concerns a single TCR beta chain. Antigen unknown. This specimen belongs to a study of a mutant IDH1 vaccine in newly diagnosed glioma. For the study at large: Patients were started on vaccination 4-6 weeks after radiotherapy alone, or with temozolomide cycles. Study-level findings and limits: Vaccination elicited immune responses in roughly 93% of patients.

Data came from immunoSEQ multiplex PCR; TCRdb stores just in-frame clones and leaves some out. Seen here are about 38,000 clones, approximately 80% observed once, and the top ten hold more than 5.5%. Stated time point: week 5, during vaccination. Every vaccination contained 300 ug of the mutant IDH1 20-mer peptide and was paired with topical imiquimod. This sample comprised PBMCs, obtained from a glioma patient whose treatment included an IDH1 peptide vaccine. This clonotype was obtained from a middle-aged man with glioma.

CDR3 amino acids: CASSSFSGTDTQYF. CDR3 nucleotide sequence: TGCGCCAGCAGCTCGTTCTCTGGCACAGATACGCAGTATTTT. The chain uses TRBV5-1 and TRBJ2-3; D uncertain. CDR1 is SGHRS, CDR2 YFSETQ, per germline. The CDR3 totals 14 residues. The V and J ends lost 3 bases and 1 base respectively, with 9 bases between them.